The sequence of this TCR beta chain was determined in a study of T-cell memory formation after mild COVID-19. Study observations and caveats: Confirmation was lacking for SARS-CoV-2 specificity of second-wave clones that peaked on day 37. Whereas later expanders leaned CD4+, clones contracting day 15 to 85 showed a balanced CD4/CD8 makeup.

Germline trimming cut 6 bases from V and 0 bases from J; bases unmatched to any gene: 6. From germline, CDR1 is LNHDA and CDR2 SQIVND (reference sequence). This CDR3 is built from 15 residues. Comment on this clonotype: Antigen unknown.

TCRdb reprocessed the 5' RACE reads with MiXCR, giving one entry per CDR3 protein. In the table there are roughly 560,000 distinct CDR3 sequences, around 21% of which are singletons. This sequence originates from an adult woman who had mild COVID-19 (a few samples of this study predate the infection). Cell type and time point are not known. The sequenced sample consisted of PBMCs or a T cell subset sorted from them (not recorded which). The chain carries TRBV19 and TRBJ1-2, with TRBD1 identical over 8 bases. The CDR3 DNA reads as TGTGCCAGTAGGGGACAGGCCGCCGCTAACTATGGCTACACCTTC. Translated: CASRGQAAANYGYTF.